These 28 T cell receptor beta chains came from one sample sequenced in a study of blood T cell repertoires in COVID-19. The assay was immunoSEQ multiplex PCR, and TCRdb's table has in-frame clones only and misses some. The sample lists approximately 97,000 clones; 91% were seen once. Sequenced input: peripheral blood. These receptors were taken from a young man with acute or convalescent COVID-19.

The chain links TRBV18 to TRBJ1-1; D not resolved. The CDR3 length is 14 residues. Looked up from germline, CDR1 is KGHSH and CDR2 is LQKENI. V lost 0 bases and J lost 1, with 6 bases in between. CDR3 residues: CASSPPSRNTEAFF. CDR3 bases: TGTGCCAGCTCACCACCCTCCCGGAACACTGAAGCTTTCTTT.

The chain employs TRBV2 and TRBJ2-3, with 8 positions matching TRBD2. Losses at the gene ends were 6 bases for V and 2 bases for J; bases not matched to a gene: 10. CDR1 is SNHLY and CDR2 is FYNNEI in the germline V gene. This CDR3 is built from 16 residues. Here the CDR3 DNA reads TGTGCCAGCAGGGAGGCGGGAGCGGGGGTCACAGATACGCAGTATTTT. Encoded protein: CASREAGAGVTDTQYF.

The V gene is TRBV6-5, the J gene TRBJ2-1; a possible D gene is TRBD2 (6 bases). Germline CDR1 MNHEY, CDR2 SVGAGI. The CDR3 has 14 residues. Trimming pared 6 bases from V and 6 bases from J, leaving 15 bases between. The CDR3 protein is CASSLLLGGNEQFF. The CDR3 DNA reads as TGTGCCAGCAGCCTCCTGTTGGGGGGCAATGAGCAGTTCTTC.

The rearrangement links TRBV24-1 to TRBJ2-1; D might be TRBD1 (6 bases). This CDR3 is built from 15 residues. Per germline, CDR1 KGHDR and CDR2 SFDVKD. V was trimmed by 9 bases and J by 4 bases, leaving 18 bases between them. CDR3 protein: CATGVGGFQYNEQFF. The CDR3 region has the DNA TGTGCCACCGGGGTAGGGGGATTTCAATACAATGAGCAGTTCTTC.

The chain combines TRBV19 with TRBJ1-5, with 8 bases fitting TRBD1. Germline assignment: CDR1 LNHDA and CDR2 SQIVND (reference sequence). V shed 7 bases and J 3 bases; nucleotides not matched to a gene: 8. The CDR3 extends over 15 amino acids. DNA of the CDR3: TGTGCCAGTAACACCGGGACAGGAGTCAATCAGCCCCAGCATTTT. This gives the protein CASNTGTGVNQPQHF.

Worth noting for this clone: The same CDR3 can be traced to other DNA sequences in this sample. V usage is TRBV4-1 and J usage is TRBJ1-2, with D possibly TRBD1 on 5 matching bases. This CDR3 has 14 amino acids. Trimming left V 0 bases short and J 8 bases short, with 13 bases between. Germline CDR1 MGHRA, CDR2 YSYEKL. Here the CDR3 DNA reads TGCGCCAGCAGCCAAGAAGCAGGGCTTCTGGGCTACACCTTC. This encodes CASSQEAGLLGYTF.

In its sample, this clone was seen once. This chain connects TRBV11-2 to TRBJ1-2; TRBD1 agrees at 10 bases. V lost 1 base to trimming and J lost 7 bases; unmatched junction nucleotides: 3. Germline V lookup: CDR1 SGHAT, CDR2 FQNNGV. CDR3 size: 14 residues. CDR3 protein: CASSLGQGASGYTF. The CDR3 DNA is TGTGCCAGCAGCTTAGGACAGGGGGCGTCTGGCTACACCTTC.

CDR3 sequence (DNA): TGTGCCAGCAGCTTGCTGACCCTGGGGGGAGCTGAAGCTTTCTTT. This sequence encodes CASSLLTLGGAEAFF. The chain joins TRBV5-8 to TRBJ1-1; the D gene is possibly TRBD1 (5 bases). Germline values: CDR1 SGHTS, CDR2 YDEGEE. This CDR3 region has 15 residues. V was trimmed by 1 base and J by 6 bases, leaving 16 bases between them. Together with reference TRBV5-8 and TRBJ1-1, the CDR3 gives the full variable domain: EAGVTQSPTHLIKTRGQQATLRCSPISGHTSVYWYQQALGLGLQFLLWYDEGEERNRGNFPPRFSGRQFPNYSSELNVNALELEDSALYLCASSLLTLGGAEAFFGQGTRLTVV.

The chain joins TRBV18 to TRBJ1-1, with D possibly TRBD1 on 6 matching bases. Trimming shortened V by 4 bases and J by 7 bases, and 25 bases separated the two germline ends. Germline V gene data show CDR1 as KGHSH and CDR2 as LQKENI. The CDR3 is made up of 17 amino acids. The DNA for the CDR3 is TGTGCCAGCTCACTAACCTTGGGGGCTAACATGCCCCTTGAAGCTTTCTTT. It codes for CASSLTLGANMPLEAFF. The full variable domain, with the rest looked up from reference TRBV18 and TRBJ1-1, is NAGVMQNPRHLVRRRGQEARLRCSPMKGHSHVYWYRQLPEEGLKFMVYLQKENIIDESGMPKERFSAEFPKEGPSILRIQQVVRGDSAAYFCASSLTLGANMPLEAFFGQGTRLTVV.

The rearrangement uses TRBV4-1 and TRBJ2-3, with TRBD1 matching over 7 bases. Trimming cost V 0 bases and J 3 bases; bases outside gene matches: 6. The CDR3 is made up of 16 amino acids. CDR1 and CDR2 (germline): MGHRA, YSYEKL. CDR3 coding DNA: TGCGCCAGCAGCCAAGATAGACAGGGACGAACAGATACGCAGTATTTT. Translating gives CASSQDRQGRTDTQYF.

V usage is TRBV3-1 (or the pseudogene TRBV3-2) and J usage is TRBJ1-3; 7 nucleotides line up with TRBD1. With V trimmed by 5 bases and J by 2 bases, 6 bases remained unmatched. CDR1 LGHDT and CDR2 YNNKEL come from the germline V gene (reference sequence). The CDR3 is 15 residues long. This chain's CDR3 is CASSDHGTAGNTIYF. The CDR3 DNA is TGTGCCAGCAGCGATCACGGGACAGCTGGAAACACCATATATTTT.

The chain couples TRBV24-1 to TRBJ2-7; 8 nucleotides agree with TRBD1. The CDR3 consists of 16 residues. V lost 2 bases and J lost 7; bases outside the gene matches: 12. Per germline, CDR1 KGHDR and CDR2 SFDVKD. For the CDR3, the DNA is TGTGCCACCAGTGATTCCCCGGGGACAGGTTCCGGAGAGCAGTACTTC. Translated: CATSDSPGTGSGEQYF.

This clone came up a few times. The V call is TRBV9, the J call TRBJ1-5; the match to TRBD1 covers 7 bases. The CDR3 has 15 residues. Trimming cost V 4 bases and J 6 bases; bases outside gene matches: 10. Germline V lookup: CDR1 SGDLS, CDR2 YYNGEE. DNA for the CDR3: TGTGCCAGCAGCCGGACCGGGACAGACGGTCAGCCCCAGCATTTT. Its translation is CASSRTGTDGQPQHF.

This rearrangement joins TRBV24-1 to TRBJ1-5; TRBD1 matches 8 bases. The CDR3 is made up of 15 amino acids. Germline-derived CDR1 and CDR2 are KGHDR and SFDVKD. Trimming cost V 5 bases and J 10 bases; bases outside gene matches: 12. CDR3 DNA sequence: TGTGCCACCAGTGGATCCGGACAGGGCGATGGTCCCCAGCATTTT. Its translation: CATSGSGQGDGPQHF.

This chain connects TRBV19 to TRBJ1-5; TRBD1 matches 10 bases. J lost 5 bases, V lost 5 bases, and 3 bases had no gene match. CDR1 and CDR2 (germline): LNHDA, SQIVND (reference sequence). The CDR3 extends over 14 amino acids. The CDR3 loop is CASSRTGGDQPQHF. The DNA of the CDR3 is TGTGCCAGTAGTCGGACAGGGGGAGATCAGCCCCAGCATTTT.

V and J are TRBV18 and TRBJ1-1, with D perhaps matching TRBD1 (6 bases). This CDR3 is 12 amino acids long. Between the trimmed V and J ends, which lost 6 bases and 8 bases, there was a span of 13 bases. Germline CDR1 is KGHSH and CDR2 is LQKENI. The CDR3 is CASSTRGTEAFF. The CDR3 region has the DNA TGTGCCAGCTCTACCAGAGGGACAGAAGCTTTCTTT.

The CDR3 loop reads CSASNTNSNQPQHF. For the CDR3, the DNA is TGCAGTGCTAGTAACACGAATAGCAATCAGCCCCAGCATTTT. V gene TRBV20-1 combines with J gene TRBJ1-5; D not certain. The germline CDR1 and CDR2 sequences are DFQATT and SNEGSKA (reference sequence). CDR3 length equals 14 residues. V was clipped by 3 bases and J by 0 bases, with 9 bases between them.

V gene TRBV18 combines with J gene TRBJ1-5; the D gene is possibly TRBD1 (5 bases). This CDR3 is built from 15 residues. V shed 0 bases and J shed 2 bases, with 8 bases lying between them. Germline V gives CDR1 KGHSH, CDR2 LQKENI. This CDR3 is CASSPPGAGNQPQHF. In DNA, the CDR3 is TGTGCCAGCTCACCACCAGGGGCCGGCAATCAGCCCCAGCATTTT. The full variable domain, its missing parts supplied by reference TRBV18 and TRBJ1-5, is NAGVMQNPRHLVRRRGQEARLRCSPMKGHSHVYWYRQLPEEGLKFMVYLQKENIIDESGMPKERFSAEFPKEGPSILRIQQVVRGDSAAYFCASSPPGAGNQPQHFGDGTRLSIL.

The chain has TRBV24-1 and TRBJ1-1; TRBD1 might be the D (6 bases). Deletions cut 1 base from V and 4 bases from J, with 12 bases between. The CDR3 totals 15 residues. Germline V CDR1 and CDR2: KGHDR, SFDVKD. The CDR3, as DNA: TGTGCCACCAGTGATTTATCAGGGGCGCCCACTGAAGCTTTCTTT. The encoded protein is CATSDLSGAPTEAFF.

The rearrangement links TRBV7-8 to TRBJ1-6, with 7 positions matching TRBD1. CDR1 and CDR2 from the germline V gene are SGHVS and FQNEAQ. This CDR3 spans 15 amino acids. Trimming took 5 bases from V and 5 from J; bases not matched to a gene: 6. CDR3 amino acids: CASSIIDRDNSPLHF. The DNA for the CDR3 is TGTGCCAGCAGCATCATAGACAGGGATAATTCACCCCTCCACTTT.

V and J are TRBV18 and TRBJ2-7; 11 positions match TRBD1. Germline V gives CDR1 KGHSH, CDR2 LQKENI. The CDR3 has 14 residues. Unmatched junction bases numbered 4, after V lost 3 bases and J lost 6 bases. CDR3 nucleotide sequence: TGTGCCAGCTCACCGCCCGGGACAGGGGGCGAGCAGTACTTC. Protein sequence: CASSPPGTGGEQYF.

This rearrangement joins TRBV4-1 to TRBJ2-7; 8 nucleotides match TRBD2. V was pared by 3 bases and J by 4 bases, with 11 bases of the junction left unmatched. The CDR3 loop spans 16 amino acids. From germline, CDR1 is MGHRA and CDR2 YSYEKL. CDR3 DNA: TGCGCCAGCAGCCAGGGTCTAAGCGGGAGTCGGTACGAGCAGTACTTC. Protein product: CASSQGLSGSRYEQYF.

The V gene is TRBV6-6, the J gene TRBJ1-1; no clear D gene. Germline lookup yields CDR1 MNHNY and CDR2 SVGAGI (reference sequence). Trimming left V 0 bases short and J 1 base short, with 12 bases between. This CDR3 has 16 amino acids. CDR3 loop: CASSYSAGSGNTEAFF. Here the CDR3 DNA reads TGTGCCAGCAGTTACTCGGCGGGCTCAGGGAACACTGAAGCTTTCTTT.

The chain links TRBV5-1 to TRBJ1-2; the match to TRBD1 covers 9 bases. The CDR3 loop spans 14 amino acids. The germline gives CDR1 SGHRS, CDR2 YFSETQ. The J segment lost 8 bases and the V segment lost 4 bases, leaving 9 bases of the junction unmatched. This chain's CDR3 is CASSLTGQGNGYTF. In DNA, the CDR3 is TGCGCCAGCAGCCTTACGGGACAGGGAAACGGCTACACCTTC.

The chain has TRBV5-6 and TRBJ2-7, with TRBD2 matching over 12 bases. The germline gives CDR1 SGHDT, CDR2 YYEEEE. The J segment lost 6 bases and the V segment lost 3 bases, leaving 4 bases of the junction unmatched. This CDR3 contains 14 residues. CDR3 coding DNA: TGTGCCAGCAGCTACATGGGACTAGCGGGCGAGCAGTACTTC. Protein sequence: CASSYMGLAGEQYF.

The chain links TRBV11-2 to TRBJ1-2; TRBD1 agrees at 7 bases. V gave up 4 bases and J gave up 14 bases; unmatched junction bases: 19. Germline V CDR1 and CDR2: SGHAT, FQNNGV. This CDR3 is 15 amino acids long. CDR3 bases: TGTGCCAGCAGCTGGGCCGGGACAGTCGATTCGCCGACGACCTTC. It translates to CASSWAGTVDSPTTF.

V gene TRBV7-8 combines with J gene TRBJ1-5; 10 bases match TRBD1. CDR3 length: 16 residues. V shed 4 bases and J 2 bases; nucleotides not matched to a gene: 5. The germline CDR1 and CDR2 sequences are SGHVS and FQNEAQ. The CDR3 here is CASSSGTGVGNQPQHF. The CDR3 bases are TGTGCCAGCAGCTCTGGGACAGGGGTGGGCAATCAGCCCCAGCATTTT.

This chain links TRBV11-2 with TRBJ1-5; perhaps TRBD1 as D (5 bases). CDR1 is SGHAT, CDR2 FQNNGV, per germline. Between the trimmed V and J ends, which lost 1 base and 5 bases, there was a span of 6 bases. The CDR3 contains 13 residues. CDR3 region: CASSLAGYQPQHF. In nucleotides, the CDR3 is TGTGCCAGCAGCTTAGCAGGGTATCAGCCCCAGCATTTT.